The present T cell receptor beta chain was sequenced within a study of blood T cell repertoires in COVID-19. The CDR3 is 15 residues long. Germline V CDR1 and CDR2: SQVTM, ANQGSEA. V was shortened by 4 bases and J by 6 bases, with 18 bases between the two germline ends. Sequencing used immunoSEQ multiplex PCR; TCRdb keeps in-frame clones, though not all of them. The sample records roughly 110,000 clones, about 91% being singletons. The genes are TRBV29-1 and TRBJ2-2, with D tentatively TRBD1 (6 bases). Sequencing was carried out using peripheral blood. The sequence was obtained from a man in his fifties or sixties with active or convalescent COVID-19. The CDR3 coding sequence is TGCAGCGTTGTTGGATTAGGGGGTGTTGCCGGGGAGCTGTTTTTT. It is translated as CSVVGLGGVAGELFF.